This entry concerns a single T cell receptor (beta chain). It has no known antigen specificity. No base quality values were provided; no much bigger clone lies one nucleotide off. To demonstrate the VDJtools post-analysis software, the study profiled TCR beta repertoires from the peripheral blood of 10 to 15 young patients with multiple sclerosis. The multiple sclerosis patients were children and adolescents between about 6 and 15 years of age. Receptor amplification or capture employed PCR. This sample was sequenced with an Illumina HiSeq 2500. Unique molecular identifiers were incorporated into TCR beta cDNA libraries to reduce PCR and sequencing biases. Some 500,000 cDNA molecules were obtained per 1 to 10 million input T cells, so each molecule approximated one T cell. The patient libraries were prepared and sequenced with the same protocol used for the earlier healthy control dataset. Samples belonging to the same batch were prepared together, multiplexed and sequenced on a shared HiSeq lane. As for the authors' bioinformatics: MIGEC was used to process the raw barcoded reads, and molecular identifier groups with only a single read were discarded before consensus assembly and CDR3 extraction. VDJtools was used for post-analysis of the clonotype tables, and diversity was normalized by down-sampling every dataset to the size of the smallest sample. Repertoire overlap clustering matched CDR3 amino acid but not nucleotide sequences to correct batch-related cross-sample contamination. TCRdb reprocessing: public reads trimmed at Q25 with fastp, clones called with MiXCR, in-frame beta chains kept. A single entry per CDR3 protein holds the most common genes and DNA from its merged rows. TCRdb, not the original authors, processed these V and J calls. The sample has about 500,000 distinct CDR3 sequences on record, over 35% of them singletons. The ten largest clones add up to 9% to 14% of the sample.

This sample was taken from a study of post-analysis software for immune sequencing data (dated by TCRdb to between 2014 and 2017). About the investigation overall: Relapsing-remitting, secondary progressive and progressive-relapsing multiple sclerosis were recorded as disease courses, and subtype annotation was lacking for some patients. A subset of samples was prepared in parallel using single-end sample barcoding, then pooled and co-amplified after Illumina adapter ligation. The patient repertoires were set against about 12 previously published healthy control repertoires from donors whose ages ranged from roughly 6 to 27 years.

What the authors observed across the whole study: Direct clustering with F measure showed strong co-clustering of samples prepared in the same batch, prompting a batch-effect correction. The control group was slightly older than the multiple sclerosis patient group. Normalized Chao1 diversity was significantly lower in multiple sclerosis patients than controls, suggesting substantial peripheral T-cell clonal expansion. Roughly 5 TRBV segments, including TRBV5-6, TRBV5-1 and TRBV20-1, were significantly more frequent in patients than controls.

The V end loses 2 bases and the J end loses 5 bases, and a stretch of 13 bases separates them. The germline V gene specifies SGHRS as CDR1 and YFSETQ as CDR2. The CDR3, cysteine through phenylalanine, is 14 amino acids long. Only CDR3 DNA is held: 42 bases, read in frame from base 1. This TCR came from a girl between 5 and 17 years old with multiple sclerosis. This receptor chain uses TRBV5-1 and TRBJ1-1; no D gene can be assigned with confidence. The sample consisted of blood. The CDR3 protein: CASSLSVNPTEAFF. At the DNA level, the sequence is TGCGCCAGCAGCTTATCAGTAAACCCGACTGAAGCTTTCTTT.